The 3 T cell receptor beta chains given below trace back to one sample, sequenced in a study of immune evolution from preneoplasia to lung adenocarcinoma. Sequencing used immunoSEQ multiplex PCR; TCRdb keeps in-frame clones, though not all of them. Among roughly 40,000 clones listed, 65% to 80% were seen once. The material sequenced was FFPE invasive lung adenocarcinoma tissue. These receptors all come from a person aged 60 to 70 with lung adenocarcinoma.

The V and J genes are TRBV11-3 and TRBJ2-7; D perhaps matches TRBD2 (6 bases). CDR1 is SGHNT, CDR2 YENEEA, per germline. Trimming removed 0 bases at V and 1 base at J, with 10 bases between. CDR3 size: 15 residues. The CDR3 loop is CASSLEGTSSYEQYF. Here the CDR3 DNA reads TGTGCCAGCAGCTTAGAGGGGACTTCATCCTACGAGCAGTACTTC. The variable domain in full, with the rest retrieved from reference TRBV11-3 and TRBJ2-7, is EAGVVQSPRYKIIEKKQPVAFWCNPISGHNTLYWYLQNLGQGPELLIRYENEEAVDDSQLPKDRFSAERLKGVDSTLKIQPAELGDSAVYLCASSLEGTSSYEQYFGPGTRLTVT.

The rearrangement joins TRBV5-1 to TRBJ1-2; a weak D match, TRBD1 (6 bases). The ends were cut back, 3 bases at V and 7 bases at J, with 16 bases in the middle. The CDR3 contains 14 residues. Per the germline V gene, CDR1 is SGHRS and CDR2 is YFSETQ. The CDR3 protein is CASSYEGGSGGYTF. The CDR3 DNA sequence: TGCGCCAGCAGCTATGAGGGGGGAAGCGGTGGCTACACCTTC.

This chain joins TRBV7-9 and TRBJ2-1, with TRBD2 matching 16 bases. This CDR3 is built from 19 residues. V lost 5 bases to trimming and J lost 0 bases; unmatched junction nucleotides: 7. Germline-derived CDR1 and CDR2 are SEHNR and FQNEAQ (reference sequence). In DNA, the CDR3 is TGTGCCAGCAGCACGGGACTAGCGGGAGGGGGAAGCTCCTACAATGAGCAGTTCTTC. Translation: CASSTGLAGGGSSYNEQFF.